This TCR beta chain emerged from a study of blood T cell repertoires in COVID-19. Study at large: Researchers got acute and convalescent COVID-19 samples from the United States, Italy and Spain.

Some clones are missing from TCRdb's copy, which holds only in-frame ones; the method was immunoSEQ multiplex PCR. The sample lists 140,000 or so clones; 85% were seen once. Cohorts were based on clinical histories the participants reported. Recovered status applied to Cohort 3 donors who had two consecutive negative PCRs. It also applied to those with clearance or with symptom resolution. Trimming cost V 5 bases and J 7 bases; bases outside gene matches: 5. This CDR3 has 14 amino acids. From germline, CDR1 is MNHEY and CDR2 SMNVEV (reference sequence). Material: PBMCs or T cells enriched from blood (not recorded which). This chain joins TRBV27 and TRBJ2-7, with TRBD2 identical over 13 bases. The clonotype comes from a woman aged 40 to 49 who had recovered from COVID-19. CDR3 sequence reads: CASSPLAGGIEQYF. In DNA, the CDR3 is TGTGCCAGCAGTCCACTAGCGGGGGGGATTGAGCAGTACTTC.